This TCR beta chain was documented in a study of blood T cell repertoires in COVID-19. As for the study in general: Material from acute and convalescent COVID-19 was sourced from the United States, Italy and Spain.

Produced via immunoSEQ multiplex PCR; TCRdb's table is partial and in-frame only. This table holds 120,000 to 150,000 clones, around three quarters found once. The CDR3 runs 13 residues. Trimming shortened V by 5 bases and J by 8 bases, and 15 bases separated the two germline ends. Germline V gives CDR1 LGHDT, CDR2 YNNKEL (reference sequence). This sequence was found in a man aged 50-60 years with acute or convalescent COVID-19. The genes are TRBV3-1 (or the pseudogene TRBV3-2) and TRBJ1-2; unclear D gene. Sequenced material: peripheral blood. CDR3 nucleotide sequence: TGTGCCAGCAGCTTGGGTGGAGGGTCAGGCTACACCTTC. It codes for CASSLGGGSGYTF.